The 8 T cell receptor beta chains reported below all come from one sample, sequenced in a study of blood T cell repertoires in COVID-19. Clones were read by immunoSEQ multiplex PCR, and TCRdb kept only the in-frame ones, dropping some. The sample lists roughly 260,000 clones, 82% occurring once. Sequencing used peripheral blood. These receptors were taken from a woman aged 18 to 35 with acute or convalescent COVID-19.

The chain is built from TRBV9 and TRBJ1-3; tentative D call: TRBD1 (6 bases). With 4 bases removed from V and 0 bases from J, the gap between germline ends came to 11 bases. Germline loops: CDR1 SGDLS, CDR2 YYNGEE. The CDR3 spans 15 residues. CDR3 loop: CASSPQGYSGNTIYF. The CDR3 nucleotides are TGTGCCAGCAGCCCCCAGGGGTACTCTGGAAACACCATATATTTT.

The chain recombines TRBV4-2 with TRBJ1-4; D uncertain. CDR1 is LGHNA, CDR2 YNFKEQ, per germline. The ends were cut back, 0 bases at V and 6 bases at J, with 11 bases in the middle. The CDR3 loop spans 15 amino acids. The CDR3 DNA is TGTGCCAGCAGCCAAGATAGCAGTTTTTATGAAAAACTGTTTTTT. Its translation is CASSQDSSFYEKLFF.

The table lists this clone with a count of one. The chain employs TRBV18 and TRBJ2-5; TRBD1 aligns across 7 bases. CDR1 is KGHSH and CDR2 is LQKENI in the germline V gene. With V trimmed by 3 bases and J by 5 bases, 3 bases remained unmatched. The CDR3 covers 13 residues. The CDR3 loop is CASSPSRGETQYF. The CDR3 region has the DNA TGTGCCAGCTCACCTTCCAGGGGGGAGACCCAGTACTTC.

The CDR3 nucleotides are TGTGCCAGCAGTCCGGACAGGGTAACTCGGCCCCAGCATTTT. It is translated as CASSPDRVTRPQHF. This rearrangement joins TRBV27 to TRBJ1-5; 8 bases are shared with TRBD1. The CDR3 runs to 14 residues. Losses at the gene ends were 5 bases for V and 9 bases for J; bases not matched to a gene: 9. Looked up from germline, CDR1 is MNHEY and CDR2 is SMNVEV (reference sequence).

The chain recombines TRBV5-6 with TRBJ1-2; D is undetermined. Germline V gene sequence: CDR1 SGHDT, CDR2 YYEEEE. V was clipped by 6 bases and J by 0 bases, with 21 bases between them. The CDR3 has 17 residues. CDR3 residues: CASIRLGRPTTNYGYTF. In DNA form, the CDR3 reads TGTGCCAGCATACGTTTGGGGAGGCCAACAACTAACTATGGCTACACCTTC.

The gene calls are TRBV23-1 and TRBJ2-3; the match to TRBD2 covers 9 bases. TRBV23-1 is known as an ORF, though its function is uncertain. With 0 bases clipped from V and 1 base from J, the junction kept 5 bases outside the gene matches. The CDR3 sequence is 17 residues long. The CDR3 spells CASSQSGREGGTDTQYF. The CDR3 nucleotides read TGCGCCAGCAGTCAATCGGGGCGGGAGGGCGGCACAGATACGCAGTATTTT.

The chain couples TRBV6-5 to TRBJ1-4, with 10 bases aligning to TRBD1. V trimming: 6 bases; J trimming: 6 bases; junction bases outside the gene matches: 7. Germline loops: CDR1 MNHEY, CDR2 SVGAGI. The CDR3 is 15 amino acids. The CDR3 protein is CASRLTGTGDEKLFF. CDR3 nucleotides: TGTGCCAGCAGGCTAACCGGGACAGGGGATGAAAAACTGTTTTTT.

The rearrangement joins TRBV18 to TRBJ2-7, with TRBD1 identical over 10 bases. V was clipped by 0 bases and J by 6 bases; unmatched bases: 5. Looked up from germline, CDR1 is KGHSH and CDR2 is LQKENI. This CDR3 is built from 15 residues. In nucleotides, the CDR3 is TGTGCCAGCTCACCACCGACAGGGGGCAAAGGCGAGCAGTACTTC. It yields the protein CASSPPTGGKGEQYF.